This TCR beta chain was observed in a study of chemoradiotherapy in HPV16-positive cancers. Trimming removed 1 base from V and 4 bases from J; junction bases left unmatched: 4. There are 15 residues in the CDR3. Looked up from germline, CDR1 is SGHRS and CDR2 is YFSETQ. TCRdb keeps only in-frame clones here, not all; method: immunoSEQ multiplex PCR. The data contain under 15,000 clones, around 90% of them singletons. Sequences were derived from blood, sampled from a patient who underwent chemoradiotherapy. The sequence came from a human donor with HPV-associated anogenital cancer. The rearrangement links TRBV5-1 to TRBJ2-1; 8 nucleotides line up with TRBD2. The CDR3 sequence: CASSLQAGDYNEQFF. The CDR3 nucleotides are TGCGCCAGCAGCTTGCAAGCGGGGGATTACAATGAGCAGTTCTTC.